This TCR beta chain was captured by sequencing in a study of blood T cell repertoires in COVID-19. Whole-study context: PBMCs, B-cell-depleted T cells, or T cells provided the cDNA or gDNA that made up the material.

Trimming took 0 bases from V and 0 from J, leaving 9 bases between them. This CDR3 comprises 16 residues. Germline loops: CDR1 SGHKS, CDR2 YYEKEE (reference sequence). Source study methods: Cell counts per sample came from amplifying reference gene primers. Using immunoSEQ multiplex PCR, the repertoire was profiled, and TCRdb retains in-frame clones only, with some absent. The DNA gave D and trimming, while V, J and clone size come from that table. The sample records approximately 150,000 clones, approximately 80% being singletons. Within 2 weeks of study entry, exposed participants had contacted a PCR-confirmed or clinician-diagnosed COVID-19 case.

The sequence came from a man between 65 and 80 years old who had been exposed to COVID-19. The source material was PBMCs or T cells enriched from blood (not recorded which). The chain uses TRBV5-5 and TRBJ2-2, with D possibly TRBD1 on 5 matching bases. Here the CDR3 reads CASSLEGLANTGELFF. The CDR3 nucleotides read TGTGCCAGCAGCTTGGAGGGGCTAGCGAACACCGGGGAGCTGTTTTTT.